Listed below are T cell receptor beta chains from one sample, sequenced in a study of control samples from healthy donors and cancer patients. Produced via immunoSEQ multiplex PCR; TCRdb's table is partial and in-frame only. The sample carries 120,000 or so clones, 88% recorded once. The sequenced sample was PBMCs. These TCRs come from a woman aged 55-69 years with lung cancer. Both conserved end residues are part of each CDR3. The D gene is left open where the match is weak. Clone size, where shown, is once, few, many, or a class for clones that have expanded.

J,D,size,V,CDR3
TRBJ2-7,NA,few,TRBV7-9,CATEKTYEQYF
TRBJ2-2,NA,NA,TRBV2,CASWGRHLGGELFF
TRBJ2-2,NA,NA,TRBV7-2,CASSLSLRGELFF
TRBJ1-2,NA,NA,TRBV3-1/TRBV3-2,CASSQEGAGGGYTF
TRBJ2-7,NA,once,TRBV6-5,CASRLLGTEDEQYF
TRBJ2-5,TRBD1,NA,TRBV2,CASRSNRGETQYF
TRBJ2-3,NA,NA,TRBV7-2,CASSLGPGYGTDTQYF
TRBJ1-2,NA,NA,TRBV28,CASSLGTNYGYTF
TRBJ2-3,TRBD1,NA,TRBV6-5,CASTLRTGTDTQYF
TRBJ1-5,NA,NA,TRBV10-3,CAISEEGGVGNQPQHF
TRBJ2-5,TRBD2,NA,TRBV3-1/TRBV3-2,CASSQGLAGVIQETQYF
TRBJ2-2,TRBD1,NA,TRBV7-8,CASSSLRDRLTGELFF
TRBJ2-1,TRBD2,NA,TRBV15,CATSRAWGAGGGSEQFF
TRBJ2-7,TRBD1,NA,TRBV28,CASEEVGQGPYEQYF
TRBJ1-1,TRBD1,NA,TRBV29-1,CSVGQGARAEAFF
TRBJ2-7,NA,NA,TRBV7-3,CASSFIGSRTPVDEQYF
TRBJ1-1,NA,NA,TRBV3-1/TRBV3-2,CASSRQGTTEAFF
TRBJ1-1,TRBD1,NA,TRBV6-5,CASSYSTGNFNTEAFF
TRBJ2-2,NA,NA,TRBV7-2,CASSLSRVAGTGELFF
TRBJ2-5,NA,NA,TRBV7-9,CASSLGPLASQETQYF
TRBJ1-5,NA,NA,TRBV19,CASRTESQISNQPQHF
TRBJ1-2,NA,NA,TRBV28,CASSVEGNYGYTF
TRBJ2-1,TRBD2,NA,TRBV12-5,CASGWGLAGDDQQFF
TRBJ1-1,NA,NA,TRBV5-4,CASTTGQNTEAFF
TRBJ2-1,TRBD2,NA,TRBV2,CASSSLILAGGYNEQFF
TRBJ1-2,NA,NA,TRBV3-1/TRBV3-2,CASSGGLHYGYTF
TRBJ2-7,NA,NA,TRBV27,CASSLQLISNEQYF
TRBJ2-2,TRBD2,NA,TRBV14,CASSLAGNTGELFF
TRBJ2-5,NA,NA,TRBV9,CASSVVGVSAETQYF
TRBJ1-5,NA,NA,TRBV3-1/TRBV3-2,CASSQAGTSNQPQHF
TRBJ1-1,NA,NA,TRBV30,CAWEITGNTEAFF
TRBJ1-3,NA,NA,TRBV2,CASSQRAVLSGNTIYF
TRBJ1-5,NA,NA,TRBV6-5,CASRDSANQPQHF
TRBJ1-6,NA,NA,TRBV2,CASRRVSALFNSPLHF
TRBJ2-5,TRBD1,NA,TRBV30,CAWSVGTGEQETQYF
TRBJ1-2,NA,NA,TRBV7-3,CASSSKVGGPYTF
TRBJ2-1,NA,NA,TRBV5-1,CASSLDHIGSNEQFF
TRBJ2-7,TRBD2,NA,TRBV6-5,CASSYSGASYEQYF
TRBJ2-7,NA,NA,TRBV5-1,CASSLLSSRTYEQYF
TRBJ1-5,TRBD1,NA,TRBV19,CAISDRADQPQHF
TRBJ1-1,NA,NA,TRBV18,CASSRTGSTEAFF
TRBJ2-1,TRBD2,NA,TRBV7-8,CASSLVGSGINEQFF
TRBJ2-7,NA,NA,TRBV9,CASSAGILSYEQYF
TRBJ2-5,NA,NA,TRBV9,CASSVVPDQETQYF
TRBJ1-3,NA,NA,TRBV19,CASSQGSSGNTIYF